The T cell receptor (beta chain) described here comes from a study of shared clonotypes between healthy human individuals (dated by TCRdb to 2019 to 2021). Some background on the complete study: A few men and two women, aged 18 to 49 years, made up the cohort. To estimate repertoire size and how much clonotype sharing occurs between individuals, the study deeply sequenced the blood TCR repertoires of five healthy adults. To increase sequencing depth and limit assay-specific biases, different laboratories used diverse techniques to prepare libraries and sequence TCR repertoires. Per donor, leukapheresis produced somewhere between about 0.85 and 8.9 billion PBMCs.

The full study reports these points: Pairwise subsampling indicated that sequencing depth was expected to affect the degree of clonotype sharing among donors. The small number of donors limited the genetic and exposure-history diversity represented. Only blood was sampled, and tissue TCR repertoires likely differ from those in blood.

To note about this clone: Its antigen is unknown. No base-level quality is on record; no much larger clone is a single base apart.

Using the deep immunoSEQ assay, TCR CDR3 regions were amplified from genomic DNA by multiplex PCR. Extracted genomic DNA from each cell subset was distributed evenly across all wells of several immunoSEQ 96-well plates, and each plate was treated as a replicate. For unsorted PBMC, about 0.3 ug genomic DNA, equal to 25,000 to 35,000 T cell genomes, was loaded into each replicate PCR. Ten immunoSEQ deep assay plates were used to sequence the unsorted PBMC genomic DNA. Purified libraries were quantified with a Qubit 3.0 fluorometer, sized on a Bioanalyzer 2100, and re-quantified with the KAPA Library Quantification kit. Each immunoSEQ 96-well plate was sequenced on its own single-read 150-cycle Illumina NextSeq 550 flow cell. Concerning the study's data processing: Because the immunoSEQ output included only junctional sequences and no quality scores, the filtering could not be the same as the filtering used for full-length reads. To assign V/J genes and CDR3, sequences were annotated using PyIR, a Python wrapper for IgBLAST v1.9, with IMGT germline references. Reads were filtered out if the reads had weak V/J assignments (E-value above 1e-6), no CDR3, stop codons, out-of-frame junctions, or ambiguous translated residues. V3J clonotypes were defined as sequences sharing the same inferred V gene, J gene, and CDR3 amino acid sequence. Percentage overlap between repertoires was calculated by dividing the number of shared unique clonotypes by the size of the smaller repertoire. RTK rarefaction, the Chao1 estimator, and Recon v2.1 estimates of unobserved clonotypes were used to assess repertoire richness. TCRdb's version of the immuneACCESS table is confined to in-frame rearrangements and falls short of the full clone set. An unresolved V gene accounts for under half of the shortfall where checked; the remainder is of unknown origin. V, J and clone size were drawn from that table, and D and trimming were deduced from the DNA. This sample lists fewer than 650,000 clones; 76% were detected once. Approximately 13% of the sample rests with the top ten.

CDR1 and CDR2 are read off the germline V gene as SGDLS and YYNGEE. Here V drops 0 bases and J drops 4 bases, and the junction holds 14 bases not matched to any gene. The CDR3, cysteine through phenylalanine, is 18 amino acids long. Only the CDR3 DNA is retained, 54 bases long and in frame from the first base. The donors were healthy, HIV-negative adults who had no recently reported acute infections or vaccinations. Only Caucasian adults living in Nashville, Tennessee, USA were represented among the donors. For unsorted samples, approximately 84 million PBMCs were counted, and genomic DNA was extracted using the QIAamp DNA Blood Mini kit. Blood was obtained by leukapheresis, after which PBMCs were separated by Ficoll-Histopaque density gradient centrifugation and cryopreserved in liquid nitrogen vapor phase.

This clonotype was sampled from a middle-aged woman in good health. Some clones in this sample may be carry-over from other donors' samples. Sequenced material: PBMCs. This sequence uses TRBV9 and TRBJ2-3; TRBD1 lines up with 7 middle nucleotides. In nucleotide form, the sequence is TGTGCCAGCAGCGTAGAGCCCCCTCTGACAGGGAGCTCAGATACGCAGTATTTT. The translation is CASSVEPPLTGSSDTQYF.